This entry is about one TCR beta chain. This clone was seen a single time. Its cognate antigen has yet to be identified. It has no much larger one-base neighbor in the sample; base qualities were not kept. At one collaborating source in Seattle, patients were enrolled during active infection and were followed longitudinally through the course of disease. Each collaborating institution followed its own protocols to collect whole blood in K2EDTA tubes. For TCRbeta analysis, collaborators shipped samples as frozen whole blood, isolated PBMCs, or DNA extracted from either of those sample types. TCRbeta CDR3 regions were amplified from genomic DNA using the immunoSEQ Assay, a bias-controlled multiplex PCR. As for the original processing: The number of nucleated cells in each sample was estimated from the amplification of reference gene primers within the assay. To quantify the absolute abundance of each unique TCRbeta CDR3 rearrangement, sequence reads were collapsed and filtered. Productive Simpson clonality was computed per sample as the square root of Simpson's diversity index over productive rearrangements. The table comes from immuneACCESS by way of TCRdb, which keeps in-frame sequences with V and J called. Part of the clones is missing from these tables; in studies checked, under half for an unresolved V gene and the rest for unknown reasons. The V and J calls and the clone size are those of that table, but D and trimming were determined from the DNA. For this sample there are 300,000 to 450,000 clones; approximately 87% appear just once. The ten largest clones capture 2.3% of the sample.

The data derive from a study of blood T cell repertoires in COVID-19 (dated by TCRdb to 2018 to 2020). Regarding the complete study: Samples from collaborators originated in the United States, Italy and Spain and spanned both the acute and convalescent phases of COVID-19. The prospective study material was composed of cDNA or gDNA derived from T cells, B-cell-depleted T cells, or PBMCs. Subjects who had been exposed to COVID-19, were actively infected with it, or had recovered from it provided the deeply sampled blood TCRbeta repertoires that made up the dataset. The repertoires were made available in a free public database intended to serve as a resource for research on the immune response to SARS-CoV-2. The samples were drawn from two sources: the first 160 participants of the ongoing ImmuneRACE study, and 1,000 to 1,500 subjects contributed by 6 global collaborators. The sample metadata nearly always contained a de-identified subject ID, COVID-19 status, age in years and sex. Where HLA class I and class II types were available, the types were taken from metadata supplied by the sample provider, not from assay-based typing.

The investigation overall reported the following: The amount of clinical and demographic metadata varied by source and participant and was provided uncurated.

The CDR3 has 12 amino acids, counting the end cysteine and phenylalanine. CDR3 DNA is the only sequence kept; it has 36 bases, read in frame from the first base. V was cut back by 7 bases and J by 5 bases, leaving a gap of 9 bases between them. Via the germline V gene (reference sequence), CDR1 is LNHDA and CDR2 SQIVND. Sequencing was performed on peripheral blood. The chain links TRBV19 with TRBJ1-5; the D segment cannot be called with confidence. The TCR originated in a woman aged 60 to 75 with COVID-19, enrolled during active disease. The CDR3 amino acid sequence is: CASTPGHQPQHF. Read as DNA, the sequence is TGTGCCAGTACCCCAGGCCATCAGCCCCAGCATTTT.